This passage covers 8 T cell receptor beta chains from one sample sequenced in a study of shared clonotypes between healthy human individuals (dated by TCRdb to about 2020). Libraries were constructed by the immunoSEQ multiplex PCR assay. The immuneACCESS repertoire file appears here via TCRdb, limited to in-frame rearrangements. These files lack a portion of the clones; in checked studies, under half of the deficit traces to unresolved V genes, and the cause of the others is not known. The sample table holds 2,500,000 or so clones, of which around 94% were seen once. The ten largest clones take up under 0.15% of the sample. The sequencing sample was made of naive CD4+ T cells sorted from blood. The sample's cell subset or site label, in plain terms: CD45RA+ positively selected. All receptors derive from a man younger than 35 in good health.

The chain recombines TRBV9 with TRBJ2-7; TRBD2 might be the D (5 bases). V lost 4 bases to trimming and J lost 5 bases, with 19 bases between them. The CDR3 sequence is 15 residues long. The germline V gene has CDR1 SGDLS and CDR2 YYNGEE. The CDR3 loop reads CASSPLPGNLNEQYF. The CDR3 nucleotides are TGTGCCAGCAGCCCCCTCCCCGGGAACCTGAACGAGCAGTACTTC.

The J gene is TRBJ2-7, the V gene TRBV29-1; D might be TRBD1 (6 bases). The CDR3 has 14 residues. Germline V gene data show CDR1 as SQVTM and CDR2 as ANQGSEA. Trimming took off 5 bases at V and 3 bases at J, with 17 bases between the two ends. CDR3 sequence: CSVIPETGGYEQYF. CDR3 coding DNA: TGCAGCGTTATACCGGAGACAGGAGGCTACGAGCAGTACTTC.

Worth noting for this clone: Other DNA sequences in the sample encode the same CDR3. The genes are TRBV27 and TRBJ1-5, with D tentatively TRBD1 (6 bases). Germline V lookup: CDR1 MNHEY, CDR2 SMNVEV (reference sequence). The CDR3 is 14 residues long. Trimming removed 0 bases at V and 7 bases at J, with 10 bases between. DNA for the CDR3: TGTGCCAGCAGTTTATCCACAGGGTACCAGCCCCAGCATTTT. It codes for CASSLSTGYQPQHF.

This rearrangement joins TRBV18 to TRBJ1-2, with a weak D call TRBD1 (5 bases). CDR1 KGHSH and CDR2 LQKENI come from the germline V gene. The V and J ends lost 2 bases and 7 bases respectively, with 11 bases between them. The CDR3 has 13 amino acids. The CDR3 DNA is TGTGCCAGCTCACCAGGGGGTCCCAGTGGCTACACCTTC. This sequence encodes CASSPGGPSGYTF.

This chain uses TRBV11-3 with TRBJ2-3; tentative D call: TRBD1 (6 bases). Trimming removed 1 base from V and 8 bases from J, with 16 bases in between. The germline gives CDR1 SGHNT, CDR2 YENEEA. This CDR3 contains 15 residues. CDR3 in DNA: TGTGCCAGCAGCTTAGGAGCCAGGGGCCTAGCTACGCAGTATTTT. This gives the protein CASSLGARGLATQYF.

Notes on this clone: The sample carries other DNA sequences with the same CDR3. The CDR3 spells CASSEALQGDTQYF. In nucleotides, the CDR3 is TGTGCCAGCAGTGAAGCGCTTCAAGGGGACACGCAGTATTTT. The V and J genes are TRBV6-1 and TRBJ2-3; D possibly uses TRBD1 or TRBD2 (5 bases each). Trimming stripped 0 bases from V and 9 bases from J, with 13 bases between. The length of the CDR3 is 14 residues. Looked up from germline, CDR1 is MNHNS and CDR2 is SASEGT.

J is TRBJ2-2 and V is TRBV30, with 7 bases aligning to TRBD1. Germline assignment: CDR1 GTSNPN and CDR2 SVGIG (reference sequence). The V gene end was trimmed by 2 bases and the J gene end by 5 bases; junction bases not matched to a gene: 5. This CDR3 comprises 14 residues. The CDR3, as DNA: TGTGCCTGGAGTAGAGAGACAGGGACCGGGGAGCTGTTTTTT. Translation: CAWSRETGTGELFF.

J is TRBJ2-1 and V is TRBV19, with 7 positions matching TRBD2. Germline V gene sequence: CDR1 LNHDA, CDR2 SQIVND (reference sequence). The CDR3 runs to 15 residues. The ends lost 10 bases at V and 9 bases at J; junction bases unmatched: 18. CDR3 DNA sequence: TGTGCCACCCGGGGGAGTGGGCTGGGAGGGTTTGAGCAGTTCTTC. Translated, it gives CATRGSGLGGFEQFF.